This T cell receptor beta chain was sequenced in a study of OX40 agonist ivuxolimab in advanced cancers. About the research overall: Hepatocellular carcinoma, melanoma, renal cell or head and neck cancer was diagnosed in the dose-escalation patients. Findings and caveats of the study: Among some nonresponders, normalized T-cell clonal expansion was also low.

A remark on this clone: The antigen is not known.

This CDR3 is 16 amino acids long. Deletions cut 2 bases from V and 4 bases from J, with 15 bases between. CDR1 and CDR2 (germline): LGHNA, YNFKEQ. Produced via immunoSEQ multiplex PCR; TCRdb's table is partial and in-frame only. The sample gives over 40,000 clones, about 90% of which show up once; approximately 0.37% is in the top ten. The chain recombines TRBV4-2 with TRBJ1-3; D might be TRBD1 (6 bases). Specimen: CD4+ or CD8+ T cells sorted from blood, collected in a trial of the OX40 agonist ivuxolimab. The TCR sequence derives from an adult with an advanced solid tumor such as melanoma, head and neck, liver or kidney cancer. As DNA, the CDR3 is TGTGCCAGCAGCCAAAACGCAGGGGCGCCAGGAAACACCATATATTTT. Translation: CASSQNAGAPGNTIYF.